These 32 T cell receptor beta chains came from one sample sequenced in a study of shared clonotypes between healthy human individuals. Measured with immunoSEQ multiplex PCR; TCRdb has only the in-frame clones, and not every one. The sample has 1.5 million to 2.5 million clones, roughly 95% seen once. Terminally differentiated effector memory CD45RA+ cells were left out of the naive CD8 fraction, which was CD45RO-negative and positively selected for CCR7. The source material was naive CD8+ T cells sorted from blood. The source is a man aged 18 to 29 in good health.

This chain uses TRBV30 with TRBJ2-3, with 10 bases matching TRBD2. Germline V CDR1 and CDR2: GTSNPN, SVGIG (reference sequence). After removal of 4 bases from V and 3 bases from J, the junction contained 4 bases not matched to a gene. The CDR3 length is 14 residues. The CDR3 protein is CAWTSGSSTDTQYF. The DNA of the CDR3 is TGTGCCTGGACTAGCGGGAGTAGTACAGATACGCAGTATTTT.

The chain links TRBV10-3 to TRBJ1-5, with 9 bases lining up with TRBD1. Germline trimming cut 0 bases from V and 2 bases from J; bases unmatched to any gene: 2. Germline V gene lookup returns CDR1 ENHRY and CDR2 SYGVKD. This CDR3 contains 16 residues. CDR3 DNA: TGTGCCATCAGTGAGTCGACAGGGGGTGGCAATCAGCCCCAGCATTTT. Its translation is CAISESTGGGNQPQHF.

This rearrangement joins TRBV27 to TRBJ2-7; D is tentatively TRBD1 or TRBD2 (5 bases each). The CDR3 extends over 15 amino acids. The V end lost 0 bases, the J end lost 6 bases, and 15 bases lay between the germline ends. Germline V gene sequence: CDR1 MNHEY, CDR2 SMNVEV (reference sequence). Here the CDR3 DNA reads TGTGCCAGCAGTTTATCGGGGGAAGGCTTAACCGAGCAGTACTTC. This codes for CASSLSGEGLTEQYF.

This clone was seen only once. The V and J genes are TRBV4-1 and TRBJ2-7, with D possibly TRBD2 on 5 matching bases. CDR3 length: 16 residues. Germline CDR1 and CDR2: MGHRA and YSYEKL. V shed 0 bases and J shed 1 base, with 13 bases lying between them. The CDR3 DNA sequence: TGCGCCAGCAGCCAAGATTCTAGCCTAATGTCCTACGAGCAGTACTTC. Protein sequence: CASSQDSSLMSYEQYF.

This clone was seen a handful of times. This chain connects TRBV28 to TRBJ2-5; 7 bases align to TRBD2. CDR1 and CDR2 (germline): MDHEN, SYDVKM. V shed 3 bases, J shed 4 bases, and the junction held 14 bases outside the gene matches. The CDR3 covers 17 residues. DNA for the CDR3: TGTGCCAGCAGTTTTACTGGCGGGAGCCCCGAGGGAGAGACCCAGTACTTC. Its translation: CASSFTGGSPEGETQYF.

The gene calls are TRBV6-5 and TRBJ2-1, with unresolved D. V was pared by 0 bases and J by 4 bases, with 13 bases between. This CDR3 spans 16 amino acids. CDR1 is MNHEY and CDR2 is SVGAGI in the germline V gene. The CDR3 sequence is CASSYSRTDGYNEQFF. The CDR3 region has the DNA TGTGCCAGCAGTTACTCTAGGACCGATGGATACAATGAGCAGTTCTTC.

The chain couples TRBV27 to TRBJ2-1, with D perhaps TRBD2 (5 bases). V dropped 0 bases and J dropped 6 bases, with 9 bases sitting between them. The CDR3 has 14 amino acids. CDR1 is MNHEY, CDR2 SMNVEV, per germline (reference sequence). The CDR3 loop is CASSLSRGFNEQFF. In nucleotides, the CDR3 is TGTGCCAGCAGTTTATCGAGAGGGTTCAATGAGCAGTTCTTC.

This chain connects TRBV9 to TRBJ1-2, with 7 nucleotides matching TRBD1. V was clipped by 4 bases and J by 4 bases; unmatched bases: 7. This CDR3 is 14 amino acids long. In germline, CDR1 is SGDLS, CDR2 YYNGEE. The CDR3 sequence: CASSTPGGPYGYTF. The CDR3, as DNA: TGTGCCAGCAGCACTCCAGGGGGACCCTATGGCTACACCTTC.

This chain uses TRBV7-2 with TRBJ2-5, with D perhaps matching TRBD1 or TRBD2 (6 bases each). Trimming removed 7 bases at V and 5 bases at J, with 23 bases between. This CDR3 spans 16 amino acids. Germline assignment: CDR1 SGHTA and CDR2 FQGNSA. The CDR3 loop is CASTNEGGWGLETQYF. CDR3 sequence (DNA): TGTGCCAGCACCAACGAGGGGGGATGGGGGTTGGAGACCCAGTACTTC.

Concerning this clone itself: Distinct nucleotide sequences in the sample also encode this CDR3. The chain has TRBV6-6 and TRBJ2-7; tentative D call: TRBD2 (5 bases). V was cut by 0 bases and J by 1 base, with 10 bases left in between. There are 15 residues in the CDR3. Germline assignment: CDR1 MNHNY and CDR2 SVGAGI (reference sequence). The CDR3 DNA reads TGTGCCAGCAGTTACTCGAACGGGGAGTCCTACGAGCAGTACTTC. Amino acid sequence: CASSYSNGESYEQYF.

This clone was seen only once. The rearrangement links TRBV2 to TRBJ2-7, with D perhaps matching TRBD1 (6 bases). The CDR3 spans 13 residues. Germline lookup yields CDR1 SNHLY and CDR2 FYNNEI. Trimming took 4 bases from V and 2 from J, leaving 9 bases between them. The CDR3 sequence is CASSGRTAYEQYF. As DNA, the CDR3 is TGTGCCAGCAGTGGAAGGACAGCCTACGAGCAGTACTTC.

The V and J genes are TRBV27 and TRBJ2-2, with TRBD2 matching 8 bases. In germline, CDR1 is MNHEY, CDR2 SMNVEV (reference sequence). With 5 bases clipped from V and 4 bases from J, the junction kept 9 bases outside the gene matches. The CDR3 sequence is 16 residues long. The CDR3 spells CASSPSSGHITGELFF. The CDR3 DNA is TGTGCCAGCAGTCCTTCTAGCGGGCATATCACCGGGGAGCTGTTTTTT.

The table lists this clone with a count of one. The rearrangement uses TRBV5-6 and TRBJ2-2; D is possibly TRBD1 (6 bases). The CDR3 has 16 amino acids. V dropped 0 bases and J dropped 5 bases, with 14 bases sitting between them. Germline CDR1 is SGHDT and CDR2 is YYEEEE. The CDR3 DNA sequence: TGTGCCAGCAGCTTGGATTACAGGGATGGGACCGGGGAGCTGTTTTTT. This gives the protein CASSLDYRDGTGELFF. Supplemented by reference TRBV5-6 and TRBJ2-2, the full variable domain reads DAGVTQSPTHLIKTRGQQVTLRCSPKSGHDTVSWYQQALGQGPQFIFQYYEEEERQRGNFPDRFSGHQFPNYSSELNVNALLLGDSALYLCASSLDYRDGTGELFFGEGSRLTVL.

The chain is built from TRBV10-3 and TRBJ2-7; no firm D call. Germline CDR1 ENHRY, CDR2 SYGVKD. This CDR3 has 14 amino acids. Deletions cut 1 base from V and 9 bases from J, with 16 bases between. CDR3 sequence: CAISELDPEKGQYF. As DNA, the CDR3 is TGTGCCATCAGTGAGTTAGACCCGGAAAAGGGGCAGTACTTC.

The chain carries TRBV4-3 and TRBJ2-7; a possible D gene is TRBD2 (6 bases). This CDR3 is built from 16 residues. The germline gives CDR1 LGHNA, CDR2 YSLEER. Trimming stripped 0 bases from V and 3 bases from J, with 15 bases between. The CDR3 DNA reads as TGCGCCAGCAGCCAAGATGAGTTGAGTAGCGGCTACGAGCAGTACTTC. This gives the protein CASSQDELSSGYEQYF.

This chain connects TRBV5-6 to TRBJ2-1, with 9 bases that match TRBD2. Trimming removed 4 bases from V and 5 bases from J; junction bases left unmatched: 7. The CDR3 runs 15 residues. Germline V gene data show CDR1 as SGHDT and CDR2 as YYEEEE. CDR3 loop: CASSPLAGINNEQFF. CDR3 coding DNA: TGTGCCAGCAGCCCCCTAGCGGGGATTAACAATGAGCAGTTCTTC.

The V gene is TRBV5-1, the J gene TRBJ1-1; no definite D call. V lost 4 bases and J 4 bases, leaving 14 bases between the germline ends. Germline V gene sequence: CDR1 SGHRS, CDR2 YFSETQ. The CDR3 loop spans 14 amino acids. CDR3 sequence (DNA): TGCGCCAGCAGCGGCGAGGCTTGGGGCACTGAAGCTTTCTTT. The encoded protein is CASSGEAWGTEAFF.

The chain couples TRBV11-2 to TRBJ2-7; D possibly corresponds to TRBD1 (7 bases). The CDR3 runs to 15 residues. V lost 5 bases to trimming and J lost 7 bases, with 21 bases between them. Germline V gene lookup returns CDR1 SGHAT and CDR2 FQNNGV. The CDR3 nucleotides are TGTGCCAGCAGCGGAGGGGGCTCATCTTCGGAAGAGCAGTACTTC. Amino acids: CASSGGGSSSEEQYF.

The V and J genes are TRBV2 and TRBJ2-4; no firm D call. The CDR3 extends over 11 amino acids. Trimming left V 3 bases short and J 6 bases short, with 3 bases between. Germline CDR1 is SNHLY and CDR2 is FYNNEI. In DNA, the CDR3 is TGTGCCAGCAGTGATTTAAACATTCAGTACTTC. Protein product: CASSDLNIQYF.

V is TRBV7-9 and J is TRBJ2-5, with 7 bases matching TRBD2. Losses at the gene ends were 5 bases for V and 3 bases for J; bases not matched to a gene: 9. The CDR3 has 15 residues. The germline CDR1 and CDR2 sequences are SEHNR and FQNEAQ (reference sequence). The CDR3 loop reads CASSPLSSGEETQYF. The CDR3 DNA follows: TGTGCCAGCAGCCCCCTTTCCAGCGGGGAAGAGACCCAGTACTTC.

CDR3 residues: CASSLDGTGSYEQYF. The CDR3 bases are TGTGCCAGCAGCTTAGACGGGACAGGCTCCTACGAGCAGTACTTC. V gene TRBV13 combines with J gene TRBJ2-7, with 8 bases lining up with TRBD1. V was clipped by 1 base and J by 0 bases; unmatched bases: 2. CDR3 length equals 15 residues. Per the germline V gene, CDR1 is PRHDT and CDR2 is FYEKMQ (reference sequence).

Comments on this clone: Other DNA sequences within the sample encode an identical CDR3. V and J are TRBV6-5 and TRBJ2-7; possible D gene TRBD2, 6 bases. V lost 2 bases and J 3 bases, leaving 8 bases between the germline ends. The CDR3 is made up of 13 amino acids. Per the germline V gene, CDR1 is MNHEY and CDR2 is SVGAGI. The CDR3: CASSYRGFYEQYF. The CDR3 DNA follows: TGTGCCAGCAGTTACCGGGGGTTCTACGAGCAGTACTTC.

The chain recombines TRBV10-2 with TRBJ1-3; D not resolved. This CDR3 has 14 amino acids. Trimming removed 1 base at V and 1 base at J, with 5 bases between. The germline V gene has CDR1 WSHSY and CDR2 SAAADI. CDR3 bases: TGCGCCAGCAGTGAGTTCGAGTCTGGAAACACCATATATTTT. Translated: CASSEFESGNTIYF.

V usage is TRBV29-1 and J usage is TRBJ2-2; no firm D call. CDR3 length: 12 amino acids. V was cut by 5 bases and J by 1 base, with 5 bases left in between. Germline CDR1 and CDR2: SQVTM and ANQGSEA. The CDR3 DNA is TGCAGCGTTCATCTGAACACCGGGGAGCTGTTTTTT. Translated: CSVHLNTGELFF.

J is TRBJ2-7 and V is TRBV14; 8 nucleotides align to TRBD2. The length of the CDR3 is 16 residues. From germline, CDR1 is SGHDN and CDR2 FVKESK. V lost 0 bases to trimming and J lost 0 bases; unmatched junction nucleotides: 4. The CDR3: CASSQELAGSSYEQYF. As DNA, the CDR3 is TGTGCCAGCAGCCAAGAGCTAGCGGGCAGCTCCTACGAGCAGTACTTC.

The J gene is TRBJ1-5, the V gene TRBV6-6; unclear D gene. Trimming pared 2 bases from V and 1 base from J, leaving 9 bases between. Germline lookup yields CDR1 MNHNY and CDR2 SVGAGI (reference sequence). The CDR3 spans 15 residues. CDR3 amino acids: CASSYREYSNQPQHF. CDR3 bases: TGTGCCAGCAGTTACCGGGAGTACAGCAATCAGCCCCAGCATTTT.

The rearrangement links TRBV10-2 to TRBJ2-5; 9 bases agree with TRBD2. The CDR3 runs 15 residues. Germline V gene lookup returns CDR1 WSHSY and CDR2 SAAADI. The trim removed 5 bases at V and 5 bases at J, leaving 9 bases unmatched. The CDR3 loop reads CASSPPGLAMETQYF. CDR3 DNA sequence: TGCGCCAGCAGTCCACCGGGACTAGCCATGGAGACCCAGTACTTC.

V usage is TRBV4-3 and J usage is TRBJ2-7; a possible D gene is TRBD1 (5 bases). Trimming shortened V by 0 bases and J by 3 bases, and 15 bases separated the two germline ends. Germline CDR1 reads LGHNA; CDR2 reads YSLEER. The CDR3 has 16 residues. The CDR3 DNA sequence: TGCGCCAGCAGCCAAGAAAGGCAGGGTGTAAACTACGAGCAGTACTTC. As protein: CASSQERQGVNYEQYF.

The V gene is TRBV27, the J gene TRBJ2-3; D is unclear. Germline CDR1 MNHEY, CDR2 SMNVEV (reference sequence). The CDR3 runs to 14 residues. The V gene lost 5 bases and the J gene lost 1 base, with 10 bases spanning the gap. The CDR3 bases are TGTGCCAGCAGTCCGATGTTAGGCACAGATACGCAGTATTTT. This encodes CASSPMLGTDTQYF.

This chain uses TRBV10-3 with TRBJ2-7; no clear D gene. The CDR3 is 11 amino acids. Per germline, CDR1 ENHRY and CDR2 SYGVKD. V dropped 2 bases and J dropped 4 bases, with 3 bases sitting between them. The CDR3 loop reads CAISEEYEQYF. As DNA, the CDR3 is TGTGCCATCAGTGAGGAGTACGAGCAGTACTTC.

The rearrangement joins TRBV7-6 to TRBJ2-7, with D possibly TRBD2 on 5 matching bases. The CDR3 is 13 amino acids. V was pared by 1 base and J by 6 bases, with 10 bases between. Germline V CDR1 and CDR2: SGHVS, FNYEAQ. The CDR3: CASSLEVGIEQYF. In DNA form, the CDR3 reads TGTGCCAGCAGCTTAGAGGTCGGGATCGAGCAGTACTTC.

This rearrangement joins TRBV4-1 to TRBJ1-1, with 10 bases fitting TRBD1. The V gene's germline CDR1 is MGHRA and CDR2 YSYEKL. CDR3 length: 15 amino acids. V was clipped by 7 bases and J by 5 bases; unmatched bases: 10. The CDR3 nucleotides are TGCGCCAGCATGTCGACAGGGGGCAGAGAGACTGAAGCTTTCTTT. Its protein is CASMSTGGRETEAFF.